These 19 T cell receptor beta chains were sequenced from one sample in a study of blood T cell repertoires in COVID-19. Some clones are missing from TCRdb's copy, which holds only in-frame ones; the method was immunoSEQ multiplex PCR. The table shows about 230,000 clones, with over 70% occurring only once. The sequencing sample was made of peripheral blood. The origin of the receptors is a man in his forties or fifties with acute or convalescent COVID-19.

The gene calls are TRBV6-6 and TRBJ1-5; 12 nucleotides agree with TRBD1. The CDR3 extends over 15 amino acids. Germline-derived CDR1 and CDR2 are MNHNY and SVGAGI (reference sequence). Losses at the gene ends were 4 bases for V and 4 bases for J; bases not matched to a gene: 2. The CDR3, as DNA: TGTGCCAGCAGTTGGGACAGGGGGCCTAATCAGCCCCAGCATTTT. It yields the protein CASSWDRGPNQPQHF.

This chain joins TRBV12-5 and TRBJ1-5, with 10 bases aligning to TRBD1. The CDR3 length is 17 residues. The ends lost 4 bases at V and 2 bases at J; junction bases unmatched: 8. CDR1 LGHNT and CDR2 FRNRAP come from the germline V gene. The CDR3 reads CASGSSPGTGGNQPQHF. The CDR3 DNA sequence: TGTGCTAGTGGTTCGAGTCCCGGGACAGGGGGCAATCAGCCCCAGCATTTT.

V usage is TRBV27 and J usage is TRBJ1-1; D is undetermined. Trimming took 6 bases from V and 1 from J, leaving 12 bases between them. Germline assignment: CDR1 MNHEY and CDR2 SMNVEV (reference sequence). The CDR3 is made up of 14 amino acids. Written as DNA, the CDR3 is TGTGCCAGCAGCCCGGTAAACGGGAACACTGAAGCTTTCTTT. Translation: CASSPVNGNTEAFF.

CDR3 nucleotide sequence: TGTGCCAGCAGCTTCACCGGGACTAGTAGCACAGATACGCAGTATTTT. Translating gives CASSFTGTSSTDTQYF. V and J are TRBV11-2 and TRBJ2-3; TRBD2 agrees at 8 bases. The V gene's germline CDR1 is SGHAT and CDR2 FQNNGV. The CDR3 has 16 amino acids. The J segment lost 0 bases and the V segment lost 3 bases, leaving 5 bases of the junction unmatched.

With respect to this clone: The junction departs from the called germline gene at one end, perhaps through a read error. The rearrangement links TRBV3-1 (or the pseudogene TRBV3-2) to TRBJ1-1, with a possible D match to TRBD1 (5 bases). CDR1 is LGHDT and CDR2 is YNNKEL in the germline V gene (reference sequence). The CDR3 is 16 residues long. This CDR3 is CTSSQVSRVGNTEAFF. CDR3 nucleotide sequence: TGTACCAGCAGCCAAGTTAGCAGGGTAGGGAACACTGAAGCTTTCTTT.

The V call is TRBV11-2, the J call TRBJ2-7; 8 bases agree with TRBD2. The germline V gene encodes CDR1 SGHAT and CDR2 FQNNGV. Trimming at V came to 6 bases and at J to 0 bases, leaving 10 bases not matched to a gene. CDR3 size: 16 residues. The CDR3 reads CASSSVRLASSYEQYF. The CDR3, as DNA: TGTGCCAGCAGTTCAGTTCGACTAGCGTCCTCCTACGAGCAGTACTTC.

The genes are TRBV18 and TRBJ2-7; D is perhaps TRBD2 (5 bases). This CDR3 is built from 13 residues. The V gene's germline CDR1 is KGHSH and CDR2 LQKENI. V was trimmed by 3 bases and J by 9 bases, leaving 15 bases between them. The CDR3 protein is CASSPSDSLRQYF. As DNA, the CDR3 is TGTGCCAGCTCACCTTCGGACTCACTACGGCAGTACTTC.

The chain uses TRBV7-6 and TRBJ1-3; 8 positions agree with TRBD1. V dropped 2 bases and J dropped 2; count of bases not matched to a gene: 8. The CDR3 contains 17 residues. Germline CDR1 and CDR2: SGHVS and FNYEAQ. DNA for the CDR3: TGTGCCAGCAGCTTAAGAGGGACAGGACGACCTGGAAACACCATATATTTT. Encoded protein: CASSLRGTGRPGNTIYF.

The DNA of the CDR3 is TGTGCCAGCAGCGTATTAGCGGAACCCACAGATACGCAGTATTTT. It encodes CASSVLAEPTDTQYF. The rearrangement joins TRBV9 to TRBJ2-3; possibly TRBD2 for D (6 bases). V was pared by 1 base and J by 2 bases, with 11 bases between. This CDR3 spans 15 amino acids. The V gene's germline CDR1 is SGDLS and CDR2 YYNGEE.

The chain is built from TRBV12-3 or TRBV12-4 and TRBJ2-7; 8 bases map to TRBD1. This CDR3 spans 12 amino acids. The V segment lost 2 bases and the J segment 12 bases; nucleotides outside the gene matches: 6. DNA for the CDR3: TGTGCCAGCAGTTTACGACAGGGGAGATCGTACTTC. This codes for CASSLRQGRSYF.

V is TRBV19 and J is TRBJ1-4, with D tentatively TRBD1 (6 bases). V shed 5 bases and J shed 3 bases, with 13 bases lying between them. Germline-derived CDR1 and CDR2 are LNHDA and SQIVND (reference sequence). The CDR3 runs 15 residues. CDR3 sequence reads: CASSSHRAANEKLFF. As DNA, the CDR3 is TGTGCCAGTAGTTCCCACAGGGCTGCTAATGAAAAACTGTTTTTT.

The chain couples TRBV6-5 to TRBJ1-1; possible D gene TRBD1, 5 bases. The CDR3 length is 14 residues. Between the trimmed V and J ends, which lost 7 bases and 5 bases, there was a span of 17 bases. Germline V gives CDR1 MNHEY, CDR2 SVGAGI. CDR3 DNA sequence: TGTGCCAGCACCCTTCTGGGGCCTTCTACTGAAGCTTTCTTT. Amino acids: CASTLLGPSTEAFF.

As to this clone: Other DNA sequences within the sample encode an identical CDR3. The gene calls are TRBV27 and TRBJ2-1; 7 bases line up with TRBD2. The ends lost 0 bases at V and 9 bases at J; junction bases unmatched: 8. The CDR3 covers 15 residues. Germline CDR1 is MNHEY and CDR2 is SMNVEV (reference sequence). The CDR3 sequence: CASSLSPGGRGEQFF. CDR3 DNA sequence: TGTGCCAGCAGTTTATCACCAGGCGGGAGAGGTGAGCAGTTCTTC.

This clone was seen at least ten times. This CDR3 reads CASSTDSYQPQHF. The CDR3 DNA follows: TGTGCCAGCAGCACCGACAGCTATCAGCCCCAGCATTTT. V usage is TRBV2 and J usage is TRBJ1-5, with TRBD1 as a possible D gene (5 bases). This CDR3 has 13 residues. Trimming took off 6 bases at V and 5 bases at J, with 11 bases between the two ends. Germline CDR1 SNHLY, CDR2 FYNNEI.

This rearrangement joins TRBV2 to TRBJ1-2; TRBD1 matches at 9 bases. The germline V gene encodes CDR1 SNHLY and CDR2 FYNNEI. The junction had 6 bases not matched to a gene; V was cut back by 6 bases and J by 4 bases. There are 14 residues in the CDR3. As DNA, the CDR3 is TGTGCCAGCAGCCGGGACAGGGAGTTCTATGGCTACACCTTC. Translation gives CASSRDREFYGYTF.

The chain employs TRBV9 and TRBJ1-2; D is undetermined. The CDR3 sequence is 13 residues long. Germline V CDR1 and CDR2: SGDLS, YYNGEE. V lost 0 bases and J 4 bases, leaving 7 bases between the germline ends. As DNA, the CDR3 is TGTGCCAGCAGCGTAGTACAGACCTATGGCTACACCTTC. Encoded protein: CASSVVQTYGYTF.

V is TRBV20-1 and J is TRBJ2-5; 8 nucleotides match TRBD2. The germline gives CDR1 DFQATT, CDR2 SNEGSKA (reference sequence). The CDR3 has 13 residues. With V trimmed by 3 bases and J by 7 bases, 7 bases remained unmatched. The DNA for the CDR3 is TGCAGTGCTAGTTCCGGGAGGGGTGGGACCCAGTACTTC. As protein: CSASSGRGGTQYF.

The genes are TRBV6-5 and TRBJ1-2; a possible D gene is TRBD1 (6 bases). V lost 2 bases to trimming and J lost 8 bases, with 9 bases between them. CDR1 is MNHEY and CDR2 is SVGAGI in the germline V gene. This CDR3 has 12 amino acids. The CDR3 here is CASSYGGQGYTF. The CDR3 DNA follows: TGTGCCAGCAGTTACGGGGGACAAGGCTACACCTTC.

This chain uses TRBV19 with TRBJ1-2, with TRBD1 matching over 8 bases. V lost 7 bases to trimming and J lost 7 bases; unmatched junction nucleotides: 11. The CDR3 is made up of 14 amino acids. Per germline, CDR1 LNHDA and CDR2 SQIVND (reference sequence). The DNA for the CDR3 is TGTGCCAGTATTGGGACAGGCTCCCTTGGTGGCTACACCTTC. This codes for CASIGTGSLGGYTF.